This T cell receptor (beta chain) was sequenced during a study of T cell repertoires in aging, cancer and after chemotherapy (dated by TCRdb to the late 2010s). Regarding the research as a whole: Six donor age groups were covered, ranging from 30 or younger up to 70 or older, and each group contained at least three individuals. In the hematological group, paired pre- and post-chemotherapy samples were obtained from chronic lymphocytic leukemia patients treated with fludarabine- or bendamustine-based regimens. Several million TCR reads were contained in the full dataset. To look at immunoaging and at how T cells reconstitute after chemotherapy, the study profiled TCR beta repertoires in peripheral blood from both healthy donors and cancer patients. Alongside some 98 healthy donors serving as a reference group, the cohort included some 210 cancer patients, of whom more than 85 had hematological cancers and 124 had solid cancers. Points the paper makes about the study in general: Untreated patients with hematological or solid cancers showed significantly lower blood TCR diversity and higher clonality than age-matched healthy donors. Hematological cancer patients had infiltration of lymphoid organs, and this infiltration may itself impair thymic emigration or peripheral T cell expansion. An increase in median generation probability over the chemotherapy interval was observed in both cancer cohorts, suggesting that the repertoire was reconstituted through rebound thymic output. It was noted by the authors that conclusions about immunological memory after chemotherapy cannot be drawn from the repertoire data. Declining TCR diversity with age in healthy donors was mainly explained by loss of richness; in cancer patients, loss of evenness also contributed.

Rearranged TRB sequences spanning V, D and J segments were amplified by multiplex touch-down PCR using a mixed TRB-A/B primer pool. Illumina adapters and sample indices were added to the amplicons in two consecutive PCR reactions performed with Phusion HS II polymerase. After gel purification with the NucleoSpin Gel and PCR Clean-up kit, the amplicons were checked using Qubit and an Agilent 2100 Bioanalyzer. Sequencing of libraries was carried out on an Illumina MiSeq in 600-cycle, single-indexed, paired-end runs. The published analysis was carried out like this. MiXCR versions 2.12 and 3.0.5 were used to process the TRB sequences. A clone was defined as each unique CDR3 nucleotide sequence, and only productive sequences supported by at least two reads were kept. The repertoire metrics were Shannon diversity, evenness, clonality (calculated as one minus evenness), and diversity profiles parameterized by alpha from 0 to 5. The IGoR algorithm was used to calculate generation probabilities of clones in the paired pre- and post-chemotherapy samples. TCRdb's own reprocessing of the public reads used fastp at Q25 and MiXCR and kept productive beta chains. Identical CDR3 proteins give one entry, which carries the most common genes and DNA. It is TCRdb's table, rather than the study itself, that gives the V and J calls and clone size. This sample comprises 4,000 to 5,500 distinct CDR3 sequences, approximately 33% of them detected only once. 11% to 15% of the sample goes to the ten largest clones.

Genomic DNA extracted from peripheral blood, rather than sorted cells or RNA, was used as the source for amplification of TCR beta rearrangements. From cysteine to phenylalanine, the CDR3 is 16 amino acids long. The sequence is cut down to CDR3 DNA, 48 bases in frame from base 1. In the germline V gene (reference sequence), CDR1 corresponds to GTSNPN and CDR2 to SVGIG. The junction carries 16 bases between V and J, which are trimmed by 1 base and 1 base respectively. Turning to this clonotype: Its cognate antigen has yet to be identified. Per-nucleotide qualities are absent, and no much larger clonotype sits a single base away.

Sequenced sample: blood. This clonotype was obtained from a human donor with a blood cancer. Rearrangement joined TRBV30 to TRBJ1-1, with the D gene not confidently named. The DNA sequence is TGTGCCTGGAGTGGCGTGGGGAGTTCTACGAACACTGAAGCTTTCTTT. Translated, it gives CAWSGVGSSTNTEAFF. The full variable domain, with segments outside the CDR3 supplied by the reference TRBV30 and TRBJ1-1 proteins, appears as SQTIHQWPATLVQPVGSPLSLECTVEGTSNPNLYWYRQAAGRGLQLLFYSVGIGQISSEVPQNLSASRPQDRQFILSSKKLLLSDSGFYLCAWSGVGSSTNTEAFFGQGTRLTVV.